This TCR beta chain was identified in a study of blood T cell repertoires in COVID-19. Study-level background: Donors in the United States, Italy and Spain gave samples during acute or convalescent COVID-19. In each case, the material was cDNA or gDNA derived from T cells, B-cell-depleted T cells, or PBMCs.

V was clipped by 0 bases and J by 3 bases, with 12 bases between them. Germline loops: CDR1 LNHDA, CDR2 SQIVND (reference sequence). The CDR3 extends over 15 amino acids. Per the original methods: It was from reference gene primer amplification that nucleated cell counts were estimated. Clones were sequenced by immunoSEQ multiplex PCR, and TCRdb holds only the in-frame ones, with some missing. That table supplies the V and J calls and clone size; D and trimming were determined from the DNA. The sample comprises 110,000 or so clones, around nine tenths of which are singletons, and 8.4% rests with the top ten.

The sequence was obtained from a woman aged 70 to 79 who had recovered from COVID-19. Source material: peripheral blood. The genes are TRBV19 and TRBJ2-7, with a tentative D call TRBD1 (6 bases). The CDR3 sequence: CASSIDSGQLYEQYF. DNA of the CDR3: TGTGCCAGTAGTATAGATTCGGGACAACTCTACGAGCAGTACTTC.